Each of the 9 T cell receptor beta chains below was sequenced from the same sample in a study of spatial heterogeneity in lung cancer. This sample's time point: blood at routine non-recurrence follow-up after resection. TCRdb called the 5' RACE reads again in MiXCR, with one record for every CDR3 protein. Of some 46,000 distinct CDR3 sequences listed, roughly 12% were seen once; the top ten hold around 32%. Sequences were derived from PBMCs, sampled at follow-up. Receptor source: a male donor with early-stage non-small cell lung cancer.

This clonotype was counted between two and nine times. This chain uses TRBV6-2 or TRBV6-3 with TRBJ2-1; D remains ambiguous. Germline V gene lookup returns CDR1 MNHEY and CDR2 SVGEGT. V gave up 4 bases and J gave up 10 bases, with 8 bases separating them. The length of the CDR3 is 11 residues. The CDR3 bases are TGTGCCAGCAGTTTCTTGGGAGAGCAGTTCTTC. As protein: CASSFLGEQFF.

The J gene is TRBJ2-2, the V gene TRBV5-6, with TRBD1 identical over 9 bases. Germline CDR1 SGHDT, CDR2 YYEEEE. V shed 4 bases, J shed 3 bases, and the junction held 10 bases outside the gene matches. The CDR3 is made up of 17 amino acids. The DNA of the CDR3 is TGTGCCAGCAGCGCCCTGACAGGGGGTCGCGACACCGGGGAGCTGTTTTTT. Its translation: CASSALTGGRDTGELFF.

CDR3 region: CASSQELTGFYEQYF. CDR3 DNA sequence: TGCGCCAGCAGCCAAGAGTTGACGGGATTCTACGAGCAGTACTTC. The chain is built from TRBV4-3 and TRBJ2-7, with D perhaps TRBD2 (5 bases). This CDR3 comprises 15 residues. V lost 0 bases and J lost 3, with 12 bases in between. The V gene's germline CDR1 is LGHNA and CDR2 YSLEER.

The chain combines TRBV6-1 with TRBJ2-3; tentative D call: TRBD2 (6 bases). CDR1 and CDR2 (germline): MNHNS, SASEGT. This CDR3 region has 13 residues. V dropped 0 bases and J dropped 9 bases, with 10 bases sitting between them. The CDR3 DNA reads TGTGCCAGCAGTGAAGCTAGCGGAGGAACGCAGTATTTT. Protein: CASSEASGGTQYF.

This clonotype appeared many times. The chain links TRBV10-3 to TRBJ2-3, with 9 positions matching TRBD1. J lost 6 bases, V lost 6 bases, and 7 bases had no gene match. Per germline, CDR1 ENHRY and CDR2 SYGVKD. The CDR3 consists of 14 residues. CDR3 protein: CAIRPTGGLDTQYF. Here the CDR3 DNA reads TGTGCCATCAGGCCGACAGGGGGATTGGATACGCAGTATTTT.

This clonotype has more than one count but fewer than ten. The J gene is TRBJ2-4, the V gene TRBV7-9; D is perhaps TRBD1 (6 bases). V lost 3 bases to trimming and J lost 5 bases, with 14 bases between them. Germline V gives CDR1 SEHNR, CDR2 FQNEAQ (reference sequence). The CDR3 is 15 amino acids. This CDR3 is CASSFYRAGENIQYF. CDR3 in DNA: TGTGCCAGCAGCTTTTACAGGGCAGGGGAAAACATTCAGTACTTC.

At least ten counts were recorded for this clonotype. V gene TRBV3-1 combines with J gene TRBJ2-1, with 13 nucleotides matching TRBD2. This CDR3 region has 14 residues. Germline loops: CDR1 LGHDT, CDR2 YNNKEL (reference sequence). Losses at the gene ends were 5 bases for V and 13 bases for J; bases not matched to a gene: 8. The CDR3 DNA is TGTGCCAGCAGCTCGCGGACTAGCGGGAGAGTCCAGTTCTTC. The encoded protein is CASSSRTSGRVQFF.

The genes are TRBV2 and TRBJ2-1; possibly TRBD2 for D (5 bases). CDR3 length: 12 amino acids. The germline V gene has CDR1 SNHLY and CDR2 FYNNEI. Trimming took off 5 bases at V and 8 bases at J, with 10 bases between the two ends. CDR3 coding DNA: TGTGCCAGCAGTCGGGATTGGGATGAGCAGTTCTTC. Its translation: CASSRDWDEQFF.

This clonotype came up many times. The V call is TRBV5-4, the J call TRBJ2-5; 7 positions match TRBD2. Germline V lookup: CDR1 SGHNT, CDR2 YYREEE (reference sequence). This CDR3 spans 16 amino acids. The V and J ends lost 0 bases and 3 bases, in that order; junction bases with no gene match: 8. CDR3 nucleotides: TGTGCCAGCAGCTTGGGGAGACTAGCTGGGAAAGAGACCCAGTACTTC. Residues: CASSLGRLAGKETQYF.